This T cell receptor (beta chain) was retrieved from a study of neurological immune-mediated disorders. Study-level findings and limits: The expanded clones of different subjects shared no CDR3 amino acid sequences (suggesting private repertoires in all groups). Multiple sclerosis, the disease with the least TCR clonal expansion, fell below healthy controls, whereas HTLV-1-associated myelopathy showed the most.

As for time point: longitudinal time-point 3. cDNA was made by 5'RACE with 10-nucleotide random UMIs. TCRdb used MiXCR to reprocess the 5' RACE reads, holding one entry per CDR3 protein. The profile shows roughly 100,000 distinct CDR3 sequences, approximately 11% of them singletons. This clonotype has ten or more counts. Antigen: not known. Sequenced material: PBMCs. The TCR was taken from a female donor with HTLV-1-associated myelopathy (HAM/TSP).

The CDR3 here is CASSLGEGIYGYTF. CDR3 bases: TGCGCCAGCAGCTTGGGTGAGGGAATTTATGGCTACACCTTC. This chain joins TRBV5-1 and TRBJ1-2; D uncertain. Trimming stripped 0 bases from V and 5 bases from J, with 11 bases between. Germline lookup yields CDR1 SGHRS and CDR2 YFSETQ. CDR3 length equals 14 residues. The full variable domain, rest sourced from reference TRBV5-1 and TRBJ1-2, is KAGVTQTPRYLIKTRGQQVTLSCSPISGHRSVSWYQQTPGQGLQFLFEYFSETQRNKGNFPGRFSGRQFSNSRSEMNVSTLELGDSALYLCASSLGEGIYGYTFGSGTRLTVV.